The T cell receptor beta chain under discussion was sequenced for a study of cytomegalovirus exposure and HLA in healthy donors. Findings and caveats of the study: For most TCR sequences rarity was the rule, although some public TCRs occurred in many donors. As was reported, the classifier diagnosed cytomegalovirus status with high specificity and sensitivity.

Of note for this clone: What it recognizes is unknown.

V was clipped by 9 bases and J by 10 bases, with 22 bases between them. This CDR3 has 13 amino acids. The germline gives CDR1 SGHNT, CDR2 YYREEE (reference sequence). Primers for the PCR totalled 60 Vbeta and 13 Jbeta. The data were produced by immunoSEQ multiplex PCR, yet TCRdb's version contains in-frame clones alone and is incomplete. This table has roughly 150,000 clones, roughly 70% appearing once. What was sequenced was PBMCs. The source of this sequence is a man aged 25 to 40 in good health and CMV-seronegative. This sequence joins TRBV5-4 and TRBJ1-1; D gene unclear. CDR3 nucleotide sequence: TGTGCCACTTTCTCTGCCTCCACTTTTGGAGCTTTCTTT. Amino acid sequence: CATFSASTFGAFF.